The present TCR beta chain was sequenced within a study of blood T cell repertoires in COVID-19. Germline V lookup: CDR1 SGHTA, CDR2 FQGNSA. This CDR3 spans 13 amino acids. Deletions cut 1 base from V and 7 bases from J, with 10 bases between. The data were produced by immunoSEQ multiplex PCR, yet TCRdb's version contains in-frame clones alone and is incomplete. The sample holds roughly 80,000 clones; roughly 80% are singletons and the top ten take under 20%. This clone showed up just once. Material: peripheral blood. The receptor was derived from a woman aged 55-70 years with acute or convalescent COVID-19. The chain recombines TRBV7-2 with TRBJ1-1, with D maybe TRBD1 (5 bases). The DNA of the CDR3 is TGTGCCAGCAGCTTAGAATGGGGCGATGAAGCTTTCTTT. It codes for CASSLEWGDEAFF.